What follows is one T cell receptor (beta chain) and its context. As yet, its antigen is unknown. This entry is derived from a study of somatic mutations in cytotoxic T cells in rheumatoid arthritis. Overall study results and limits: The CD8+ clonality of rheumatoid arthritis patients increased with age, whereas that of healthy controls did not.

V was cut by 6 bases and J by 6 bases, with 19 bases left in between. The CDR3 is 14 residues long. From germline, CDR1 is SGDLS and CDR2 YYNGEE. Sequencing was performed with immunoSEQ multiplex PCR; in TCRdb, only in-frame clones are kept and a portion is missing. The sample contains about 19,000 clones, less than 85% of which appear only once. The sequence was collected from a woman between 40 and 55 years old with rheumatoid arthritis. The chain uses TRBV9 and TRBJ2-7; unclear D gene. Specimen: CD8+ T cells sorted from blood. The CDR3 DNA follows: TGTGCCAGCATAAATGATGGTGAGCGTGCCGAGCAGTACTTC. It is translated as CASINDGERAEQYF. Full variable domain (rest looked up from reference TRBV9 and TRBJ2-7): DSGVTQTPKHLITATGQRVTLRCSPRSGDLSVYWYQQSLDQGLQFLIQYYNGEERAKGNILERFSAQQFPDLHSELNLSSLELGDSALYFCASINDGERAEQYFGPGTRLTVT.